The 3 T cell receptor beta chains reported below all come from one sample, sequenced in a study of OX40 agonist ivuxolimab in advanced cancers. The method was the immunoSEQ multiplex PCR assay. Sourced from immuneACCESS, this table was stored by TCRdb with only in-frame sequences that have V and J called. A share of the clones is absent; for the studies checked, an unresolved V gene accounts for under half, and the remainder has no known explanation. For this sample the table gives more than 80,000 clones, of which around nine tenths were detected only once. About 0.48% of the sample is in the top ten clones. The material was CD4+ or CD8+ T cells sorted from blood, obtained in a trial of the OX40 agonist ivuxolimab. The source of these receptors is an adult with an advanced solid tumor such as melanoma, head and neck, liver or kidney cancer.

The chain is built from TRBV5-1 and TRBJ2-3, with D unclear. The V end lost 3 bases, the J end lost 2 bases, and 1 base lay between the germline ends. Germline V gene data show CDR1 as SGHRS and CDR2 as YFSETQ. The CDR3 runs to 11 residues. This CDR3 is CASSSTDTQYF. CDR3 in DNA: TGCGCCAGCAGCTCCACAGATACGCAGTATTTT. The complete variable domain, with remaining parts taken from reference TRBV5-1 and TRBJ2-3, reads KAGVTQTPRYLIKTRGQQVTLSCSPISGHRSVSWYQQTPGQGLQFLFEYFSETQRNKGNFPGRFSGRQFSNSRSEMNVSTLELGDSALYLCASSSTDTQYFGPGTRLTVL.

The rearrangement joins TRBV18 to TRBJ2-3, with TRBD2 matching 7 bases. The CDR3 is 13 amino acids. Germline values: CDR1 KGHSH, CDR2 LQKENI. Unmatched junction bases numbered 4, after V lost 5 bases and J lost 5 bases. This CDR3 is CASSTSGEDTQYF. CDR3 DNA sequence: TGTGCCAGCTCAACAAGCGGGGAAGATACGCAGTATTTT.

This clone was seen just once. This chain links TRBV2 with TRBJ1-4, with D unclear. Germline loops: CDR1 SNHLY, CDR2 FYNNEI. This CDR3 region has 15 residues. V was clipped by 3 bases and J by 7 bases, with 15 bases between them. The CDR3 DNA sequence: TGTGCCAGCAGTGAGTCGGTAACCCCGGGTGAAAAACTGTTTTTT. Amino acid sequence: CASSESVTPGEKLFF. Full variable domain (rest looked up from reference TRBV2 and TRBJ1-4): EPEVTQTPSHQVTQMGQEVILRCVPISNHLYFYWYRQILGQKVEFLVSFYNNEISEKSEIFDDQFSVERPDGSNFTLKIRSTKLEDSAMYFCASSESVTPGEKLFFGSGTQLSVL.